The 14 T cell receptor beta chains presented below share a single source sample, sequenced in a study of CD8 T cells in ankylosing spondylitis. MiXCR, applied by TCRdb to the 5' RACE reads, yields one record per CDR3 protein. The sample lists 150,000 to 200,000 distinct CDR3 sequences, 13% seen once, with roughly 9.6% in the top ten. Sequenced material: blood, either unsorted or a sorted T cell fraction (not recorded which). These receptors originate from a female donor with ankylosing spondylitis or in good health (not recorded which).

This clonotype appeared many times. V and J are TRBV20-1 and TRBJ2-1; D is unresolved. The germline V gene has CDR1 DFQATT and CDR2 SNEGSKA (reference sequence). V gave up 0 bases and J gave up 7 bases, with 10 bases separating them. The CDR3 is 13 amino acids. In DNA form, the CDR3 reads TGCAGTGCTAGAGAACCAAACTTGAATGAGCAGTTCTTC. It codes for CSAREPNLNEQFF.

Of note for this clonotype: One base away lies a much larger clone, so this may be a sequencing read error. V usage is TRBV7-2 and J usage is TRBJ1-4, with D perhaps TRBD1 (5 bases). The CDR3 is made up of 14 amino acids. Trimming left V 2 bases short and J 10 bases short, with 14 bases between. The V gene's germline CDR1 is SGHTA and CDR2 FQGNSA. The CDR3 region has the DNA TGTGCCAGCAGCTTACGGCGGGGGGGTGTAAAACTGTTTTTT. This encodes CASSLRRGGVKLFF.

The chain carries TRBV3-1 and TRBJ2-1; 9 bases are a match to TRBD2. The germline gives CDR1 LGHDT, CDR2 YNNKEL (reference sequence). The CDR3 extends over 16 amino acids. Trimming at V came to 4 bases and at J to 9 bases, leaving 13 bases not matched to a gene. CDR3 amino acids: CASSPVGGLAEGEQFF. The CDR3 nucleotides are TGTGCCAGCAGCCCCGTGGGGGGACTAGCTGAAGGTGAGCAGTTCTTC.

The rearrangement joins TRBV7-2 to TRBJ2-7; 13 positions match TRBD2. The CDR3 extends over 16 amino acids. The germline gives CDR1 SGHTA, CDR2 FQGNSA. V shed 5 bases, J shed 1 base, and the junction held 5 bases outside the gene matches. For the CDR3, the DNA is TGTGCCAGCAGCGCTCGGACTAGCGGGGGATCCTACGAGCAGTACTTC. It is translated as CASSARTSGGSYEQYF.

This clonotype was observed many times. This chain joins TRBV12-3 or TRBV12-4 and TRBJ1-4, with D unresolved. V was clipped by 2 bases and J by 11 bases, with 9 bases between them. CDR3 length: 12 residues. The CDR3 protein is CASSLLGSKLFF. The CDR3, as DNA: TGTGCCAGCAGTTTATTGGGGTCGAAACTGTTTTTT.

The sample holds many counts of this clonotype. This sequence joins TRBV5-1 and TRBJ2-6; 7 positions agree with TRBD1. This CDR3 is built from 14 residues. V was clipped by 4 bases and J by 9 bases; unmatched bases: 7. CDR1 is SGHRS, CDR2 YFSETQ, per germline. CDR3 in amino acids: CASSPQGQVNVLTF. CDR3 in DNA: TGCGCCAGCAGCCCACAGGGGCAGGTCAACGTCCTGACTTTC.

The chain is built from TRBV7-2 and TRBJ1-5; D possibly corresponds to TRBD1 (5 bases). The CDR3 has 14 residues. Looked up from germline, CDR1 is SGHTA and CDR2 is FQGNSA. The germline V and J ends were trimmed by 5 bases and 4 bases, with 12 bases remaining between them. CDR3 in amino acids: CASSPGTVNQPQHF. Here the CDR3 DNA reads TGTGCCAGCAGCCCCGGGACGGTAAATCAGCCCCAGCATTTT.

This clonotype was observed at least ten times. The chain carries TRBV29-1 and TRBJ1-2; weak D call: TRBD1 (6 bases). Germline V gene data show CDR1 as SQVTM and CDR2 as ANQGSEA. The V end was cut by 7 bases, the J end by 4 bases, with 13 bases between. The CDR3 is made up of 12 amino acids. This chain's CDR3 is CSGALRGYGYTF. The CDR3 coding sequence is TGCAGCGGCGCCCTCAGGGGCTATGGCTACACCTTC.

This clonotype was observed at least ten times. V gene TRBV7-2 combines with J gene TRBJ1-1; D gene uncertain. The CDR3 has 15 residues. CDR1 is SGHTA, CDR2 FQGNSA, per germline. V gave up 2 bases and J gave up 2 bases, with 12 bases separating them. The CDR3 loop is CASSLRFNRNTEAFF. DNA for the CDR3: TGTGCCAGCAGCTTAAGGTTCAACAGAAACACTGAAGCTTTCTTT.

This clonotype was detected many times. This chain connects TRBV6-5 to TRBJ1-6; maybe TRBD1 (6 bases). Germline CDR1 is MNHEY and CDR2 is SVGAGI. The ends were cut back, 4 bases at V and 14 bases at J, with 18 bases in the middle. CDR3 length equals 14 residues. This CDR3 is CASSLHRAEGALHF. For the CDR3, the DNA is TGTGCCAGCAGTTTGCACCGAGCCGAGGGGGCCCTCCACTTT.

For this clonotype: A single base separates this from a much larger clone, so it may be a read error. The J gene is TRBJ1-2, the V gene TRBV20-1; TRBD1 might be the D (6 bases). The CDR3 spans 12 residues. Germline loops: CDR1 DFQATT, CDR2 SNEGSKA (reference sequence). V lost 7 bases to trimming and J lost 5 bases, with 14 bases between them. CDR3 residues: CSGNTGQYGYTF. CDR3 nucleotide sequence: TGCAGTGGTAACACAGGGCAGTATGGCTACACCTTC.

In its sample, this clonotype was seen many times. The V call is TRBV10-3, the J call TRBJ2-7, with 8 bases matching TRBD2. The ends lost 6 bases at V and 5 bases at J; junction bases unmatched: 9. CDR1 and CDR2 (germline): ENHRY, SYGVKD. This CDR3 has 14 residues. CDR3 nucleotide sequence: TGTGCCATCAGATTAAGCGGGAGCTTTGACGAGCAGTACTTC. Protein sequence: CAIRLSGSFDEQYF.

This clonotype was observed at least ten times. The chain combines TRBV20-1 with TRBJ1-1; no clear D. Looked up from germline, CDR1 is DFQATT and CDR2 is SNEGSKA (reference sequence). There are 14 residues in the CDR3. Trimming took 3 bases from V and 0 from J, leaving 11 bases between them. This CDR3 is CSASSAVMNTEAFF. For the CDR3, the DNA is TGCAGTGCTAGTTCGGCGGTTATGAACACTGAAGCTTTCTTT.

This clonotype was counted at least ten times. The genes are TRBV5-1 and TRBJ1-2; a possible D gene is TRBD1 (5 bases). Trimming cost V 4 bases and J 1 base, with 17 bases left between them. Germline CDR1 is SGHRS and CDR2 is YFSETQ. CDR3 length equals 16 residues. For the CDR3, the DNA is TGCGCCAGCAGCCCGGAACCGGGACGGATTAACTATGGCTACACCTTC. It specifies CASSPEPGRINYGYTF.